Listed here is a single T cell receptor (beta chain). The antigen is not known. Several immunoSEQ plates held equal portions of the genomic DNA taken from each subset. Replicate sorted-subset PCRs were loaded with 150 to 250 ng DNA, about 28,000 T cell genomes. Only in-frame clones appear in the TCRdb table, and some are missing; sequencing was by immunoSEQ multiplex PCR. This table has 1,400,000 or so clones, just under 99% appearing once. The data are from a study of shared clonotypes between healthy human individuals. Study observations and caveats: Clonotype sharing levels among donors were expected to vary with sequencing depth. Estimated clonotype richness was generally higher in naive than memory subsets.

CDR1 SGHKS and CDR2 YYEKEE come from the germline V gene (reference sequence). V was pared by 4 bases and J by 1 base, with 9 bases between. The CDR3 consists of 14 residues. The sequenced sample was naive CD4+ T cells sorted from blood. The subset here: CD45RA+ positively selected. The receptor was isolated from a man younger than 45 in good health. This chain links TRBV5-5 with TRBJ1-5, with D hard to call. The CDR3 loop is CASSPDPSNQPQHF. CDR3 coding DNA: TGTGCCAGCAGCCCGGACCCAAGCAATCAGCCCCAGCATTTT. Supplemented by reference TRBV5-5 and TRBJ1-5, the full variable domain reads DAGVTQSPTHLIKTRGQQVTLRCSPISGHKSVSWYQQVLGQGPQFIFQYYEKEERGRGNFPDRFSARQFPNYSSELNVNALLLGDSALYLCASSPDPSNQPQHFGDGTRLSIL.